A selection of T cell receptor beta chains follows, all from one sample in a study of T cell responses to AZD1222 COVID-19 vaccine. TCRdb's table, derived via immunoSEQ multiplex PCR, lists solely in-frame clones and lacks some. Here the sample spans some 170,000 clones, roughly 91% being singletons. The material sequenced was peripheral blood, taken on day 0 of AZD1222 vaccination. The receptors shown here come from an adult in good health. CDR3s include the opening cysteine and the closing phenylalanine or tryptophan. The D gene is left open where the match is weak. A clone size is listed for some rows: how often the clone was seen (once, few, many), or a class if it is expanded.

J gene: TRBJ1-2
D gene: TRBD1
clone size: NA
V gene: TRBV3-1/TRBV3-2
CDR3 DNA: TGTGCCAGCAGCCGATCGGACAGGGCCCCCTCTGGCTACACCTTC
CDR3 protein: CASSRSDRAPSGYTF

J gene: TRBJ1-5
D gene: NA
clone size: once
V gene: TRBV5-5
CDR3 DNA: TGTGCCAGCAGTACGGACGGTCCTCGGGAGCCCCAGCATTTT
CDR3 protein: CASSTDGPREPQHF

J gene: TRBJ1-1
D gene: NA
clone size: NA
V gene: TRBV5-1
CDR3 DNA: TGCGCCAGCAGCCGGGGAGAAACTGAAGCTTTCTTT
CDR3 protein: CASSRGETEAFF

J gene: TRBJ1-3
D gene: NA
clone size: NA
V gene: TRBV7-9
CDR3 DNA: TGTGCCAGCAGCTTACAATTAGACTCTGGAAACACCATATATTTT
CDR3 protein: CASSLQLDSGNTIYF

J gene: TRBJ2-2
D gene: NA
clone size: few
V gene: TRBV7-9
CDR3 DNA: TGTGCGAGCCGTAAACAGGGGAACACCGGGGAGCTGTTTTTT
CDR3 protein: CASRKQGNTGELFF

J gene: TRBJ1-1
D gene: NA
clone size: NA
V gene: TRBV29-1
CDR3 DNA: TGCAGCTCCAACCTATTGAACACTGAAGCTTTCTTT
CDR3 protein: CSSNLLNTEAFF

J gene: TRBJ1-4
D gene: NA
clone size: NA
V gene: TRBV28
CDR3 DNA: TGTGCCAGCAGCCCCGGGACTGCAACTAATGAAAAACTGTTTTTT
CDR3 protein: CASSPGTATNEKLFF

J gene: TRBJ2-1
D gene: TRBD1
clone size: NA
V gene: TRBV6-5
CDR3 DNA: TGTGCCAGCAGACCACTCGACAGGGGGCGAAATGAGCAGTTCTTC
CDR3 protein: CASRPLDRGRNEQFF

J gene: TRBJ1-6
D gene: NA
clone size: NA
V gene: TRBV6-5
CDR3 DNA: TGTGCCAGCAGTTACGGCCTGGGCCTAAATAATTCACCCCTCCACTTT
CDR3 protein: CASSYGLGLNNSPLHF

J gene: TRBJ1-2
D gene: NA
clone size: NA
V gene: TRBV7-8
CDR3 DNA: TGTGCCAGCAGCTTAGAACCTCTAACCCCCTATGGCTACACCTTC
CDR3 protein: CASSLEPLTPYGYTF

J gene: TRBJ2-7
D gene: TRBD1
clone size: NA
V gene: TRBV11-3
CDR3 DNA: TGTGCCAGCAGTTCCCGGACAGGCGGAAACGAGCAGTACTTC
CDR3 protein: CASSSRTGGNEQYF

J gene: TRBJ2-5
D gene: NA
clone size: NA
V gene: TRBV4-3
CDR3 DNA: TGCGCCAGCAGCCAAGAAGGGCAGGGCCAAGAGACCCAGTACTTC
CDR3 protein: CASSQEGQGQETQYF

J gene: TRBJ2-1
D gene: NA
clone size: NA
V gene: TRBV7-3
CDR3 DNA: TGTGCCAGCAGCTTAACGGCGCGGGGAACCTCCTACAATGAGCAGTTCTTC
CDR3 protein: CASSLTARGTSYNEQFF

J gene: TRBJ1-1
D gene: NA
clone size: NA
V gene: TRBV6-1
CDR3 DNA: TGTGCCAGCAGTGAACAGGGAAAGTCTCTCCAAGCTTTCTTT
CDR3 protein: CASSEQGKSLQAFF

J gene: TRBJ2-7
D gene: TRBD1
clone size: NA
V gene: TRBV29-1
CDR3 DNA: TGCAGCGTCCGTGGACAGGGAAAGGCCCACGAGCAGTACTTC
CDR3 protein: CSVRGQGKAHEQYF

J gene: TRBJ2-5
D gene: TRBD2
clone size: NA
V gene: TRBV3-1/TRBV3-2
CDR3 DNA: TGTGCCAGCAGCCCGCCTCTAGCGGGGGGCGAGACCCAGTACTTC
CDR3 protein: CASSPPLAGGETQYF

J gene: TRBJ1-4
D gene: TRBD1
clone size: NA
V gene: TRBV5-1
CDR3 DNA: TGCGCCAGCAGCCGCGGGGACAGTAGAAATGAAAAACTGTTTTTT
CDR3 protein: CASSRGDSRNEKLFF

J gene: TRBJ1-1
D gene: NA
clone size: NA
V gene: TRBV11-3
CDR3 DNA: TGTGCCAGTAAGCGGAAGAAGGACTCAGCAGAAGCTTTCTTT
CDR3 protein: CASKRKKDSAEAFF

J gene: TRBJ2-6
D gene: NA
clone size: NA
V gene: TRBV2
CDR3 DNA: TGTGCCAGCAGTGTGAGATGGCAGGGGGGCTCTGGGGCCAACGTCCTGACTTTC
CDR3 protein: CASSVRWQGGSGANVLTF

J gene: TRBJ2-5
D gene: NA
clone size: NA
V gene: TRBV7-3
CDR3 DNA: TGTGCCAGCAGCGCTTCAGGGGGGAAACAAGAGACCCAGTACTTC
CDR3 protein: CASSASGGKQETQYF

J gene: TRBJ2-1
D gene: TRBD2
clone size: NA
V gene: TRBV10-1
CDR3 DNA: TGCGCCAGCAGCGCAGGACGCGGGAGTAACATGGGCGAGCAGTTCTTC
CDR3 protein: CASSAGRGSNMGEQFF

J gene: TRBJ2-7
D gene: NA
clone size: NA
V gene: TRBV4-2
CDR3 DNA: TGTGCCAGCAGCCAAGCGGCAGGGGTCTCCTACGAGCAGTACTTC
CDR3 protein: CASSQAAGVSYEQYF

J gene: TRBJ1-1
D gene: NA
clone size: NA
V gene: TRBV6-6
CDR3 DNA: TGTGCCAGCCTCGGGGAGAACACTGAAGCTTTCTTT
CDR3 protein: CASLGENTEAFF

J gene: TRBJ1-1
D gene: NA
clone size: NA
V gene: TRBV10-3
CDR3 DNA: TGTGCCACTCGACATTATGGGGACACTGAAGCTTTCTTT
CDR3 protein: CATRHYGDTEAFF

J gene: TRBJ1-6
D gene: NA
clone size: NA
V gene: TRBV11-2
CDR3 DNA: TGTGCCAGCAGTTTACAGGCCTATAATTCACCCCTCCACTTT
CDR3 protein: CASSLQAYNSPLHF

J gene: TRBJ1-5
D gene: TRBD1
clone size: NA
V gene: TRBV10-3
CDR3 DNA: TGTGCCATCAGTGATTTAGGACAGGGTAACAATCAGCCCCAGCATTTT
CDR3 protein: CAISDLGQGNNQPQHF

J gene: TRBJ1-6
D gene: NA
clone size: few
V gene: TRBV9
CDR3 DNA: TGTGCCAGCAGCGCCTCCACGGGAGGGCTCCACTTT
CDR3 protein: CASSASTGGLHF

J gene: TRBJ2-7
D gene: TRBD1
clone size: few
V gene: TRBV15
CDR3 DNA: TGTGCCACCAGCAGAGCTCGACAGGGGAAGGGCTACGAGCAGTACTTC
CDR3 protein: CATSRARQGKGYEQYF

J gene: TRBJ1-2
D gene: TRBD1
clone size: NA
V gene: TRBV5-1
CDR3 DNA: TGCGCCAGCGCCCCGGGACAGGGGGCCGGTGGCTACACCTTC
CDR3 protein: CASAPGQGAGGYTF

J gene: TRBJ2-1
D gene: NA
clone size: NA
V gene: TRBV28
CDR3 DNA: TGTGCCAGCGATACTGGCTCCTACAATGAGCAGTTCTTC
CDR3 protein: CASDTGSYNEQFF

J gene: TRBJ1-1
D gene: NA
clone size: NA
V gene: TRBV18
CDR3 DNA: TGTGCCAGCTCACCATTGCAAAAGGACAGTGAAGCTTTCTTT
CDR3 protein: CASSPLQKDSEAFF

J gene: TRBJ1-2
D gene: NA
clone size: NA
V gene: TRBV12-3/TRBV12-4
CDR3 DNA: TGTGCCAGCAGTTTAGGGGACAACTATGGCTACACCTTC
CDR3 protein: CASSLGDNYGYTF

J gene: TRBJ2-7
D gene: TRBD2
clone size: few
V gene: TRBV27
CDR3 DNA: TGTGCCAGCAGTCCAAGGACTAGCGGGAGGAACGAGCAGTACTTC
CDR3 protein: CASSPRTSGRNEQYF

J gene: TRBJ1-1
D gene: TRBD1
clone size: NA
V gene: TRBV6-5
CDR3 DNA: TGTGCCAGCAGCTCCGACAGGGGGCCGAACACTGAAGCTTTCTTT
CDR3 protein: CASSSDRGPNTEAFF

J gene: TRBJ2-7
D gene: NA
clone size: NA
V gene: TRBV2
CDR3 DNA: TGTGCCAGCAGTGGTAGTGGGGCCTACGAGCAGTACTTC
CDR3 protein: CASSGSGAYEQYF

J gene: TRBJ1-2
D gene: NA
clone size: NA
V gene: TRBV7-9
CDR3 DNA: TGTGCCAGCAGCGAGGGACAATCTAACTATGGCTACACCTTC
CDR3 protein: CASSEGQSNYGYTF

J gene: TRBJ1-4
D gene: NA
clone size: NA
V gene: TRBV7-9
CDR3 DNA: TGTGCCAGCAGCTTAGCGGCGGGAGGGGCGGCTGAAAAACTGTTTTTT
CDR3 protein: CASSLAAGGAAEKLFF

J gene: TRBJ1-1
D gene: TRBD1
clone size: NA
V gene: TRBV5-1
CDR3 DNA: TGCGCCAGCAGCCTACGACAGGGGGCTATGAACACTGAAGCTTTCTTT
CDR3 protein: CASSLRQGAMNTEAFF

J gene: TRBJ2-6
D gene: NA
clone size: NA
V gene: TRBV7-3
CDR3 DNA: TGTGCCAGCAGCCCCCATGTTCCTGGGGCCAACGTCCTGACTTTC
CDR3 protein: CASSPHVPGANVLTF

J gene: TRBJ2-1
D gene: TRBD2
clone size: NA
V gene: TRBV6-5
CDR3 DNA: TGTGCCAGCAGTTCTTGGACTAGGGTACGGGAGCAGTTCTTC
CDR3 protein: CASSSWTRVREQFF

J gene: TRBJ2-7
D gene: TRBD1
clone size: NA
V gene: TRBV5-1
CDR3 DNA: TGCGCCAGCAGCTCATATGGACAGGGTCCCTACGAGCAGTACTTC
CDR3 protein: CASSSYGQGPYEQYF

J gene: TRBJ2-1
D gene: NA
clone size: NA
V gene: TRBV19
CDR3 DNA: TGTGCCAGTAAAGGTGGGAATGAGCAGTTCTTC
CDR3 protein: CASKGGNEQFF

J gene: TRBJ1-4
D gene: NA
clone size: NA
V gene: TRBV6-4
CDR3 DNA: TGTGCCAGCAGGAAAGGGATCGGGGAAAAACTGTTTTTT
CDR3 protein: CASRKGIGEKLFF

J gene: TRBJ1-2
D gene: TRBD1
clone size: NA
V gene: TRBV5-1
CDR3 DNA: TGCGCCAGCAGCTGGACAGGGGGAAACTATGGCTACACCTTC
CDR3 protein: CASSWTGGNYGYTF

J gene: TRBJ1-6
D gene: NA
clone size: NA
V gene: TRBV7-9
CDR3 DNA: TGTGCCAGCGGACCTCAAGGTTATAATTCACCCCTCCACTTT
CDR3 protein: CASGPQGYNSPLHF

J gene: TRBJ1-1
D gene: NA
clone size: NA
V gene: TRBV19
CDR3 DNA: TGTGCCAGTAGTCCCCTAACAGGAAGGGACACTGAAGCTTTCTTT
CDR3 protein: CASSPLTGRDTEAFF

J gene: TRBJ2-3
D gene: TRBD2
clone size: NA
V gene: TRBV4-3
CDR3 DNA: TGCGCCAGCAGCCAAAGGACTAGCGGGAATACGCAGTATTTT
CDR3 protein: CASSQRTSGNTQYF

J gene: TRBJ2-7
D gene: TRBD1
clone size: NA
V gene: TRBV6-5
CDR3 DNA: TGTGCCAGCAGCCCCGGGACAGGGTCGGGAGAGCAGTACTTC
CDR3 protein: CASSPGTGSGEQYF

J gene: TRBJ1-1
D gene: NA
clone size: NA
V gene: TRBV7-2
CDR3 DNA: TGTGCCAGCAGCTTCCAGGTACAAGGTGAAGCTTTCTTT
CDR3 protein: CASSFQVQGEAFF

J gene: TRBJ1-5
D gene: NA
clone size: NA
V gene: TRBV3-1/TRBV3-2
CDR3 DNA: TGTGCCAGCAGCTTTGGTTGGGATCAGCCCCAGCATTTT
CDR3 protein: CASSFGWDQPQHF

J gene: TRBJ1-5
D gene: NA
clone size: NA
V gene: TRBV19
CDR3 DNA: TGTGCCAGTAGTATGGGAGGGTTCAATCAGCCCCAGCATTTT
CDR3 protein: CASSMGGFNQPQHF

J gene: TRBJ2-7
D gene: NA
clone size: NA
V gene: TRBV11-1
CDR3 DNA: TGTGCCAGCAGCACCGGGACGTCTTCCTACGAGCAGTACTTC
CDR3 protein: CASSTGTSSYEQYF

J gene: TRBJ1-3
D gene: NA
clone size: NA
V gene: TRBV9
CDR3 DNA: TGTGCCAGCAGCGTAGTCGGGGACCCTTCCTCTGGAAACACCATATATTTT
CDR3 protein: CASSVVGDPSSGNTIYF

J gene: TRBJ1-5
D gene: NA
clone size: NA
V gene: TRBV5-1
CDR3 DNA: TGCGCCAGCCAGCGGGACGGCGGTAGCAATCAGCCCCAGCATTTT
CDR3 protein: CASQRDGGSNQPQHF

J gene: TRBJ2-2
D gene: TRBD2
clone size: NA
V gene: TRBV10-1
CDR3 DNA: TGCGCCAGCAGTCTCGGGACTAGTAATACCGGGGAGCTGTTTTTT
CDR3 protein: CASSLGTSNTGELFF

J gene: TRBJ2-5
D gene: NA
clone size: NA
V gene: TRBV6-5
CDR3 DNA: TGTGCCAGCAGTTATGGAGGGAAAGAGACCCAGTACTTC
CDR3 protein: CASSYGGKETQYF

J gene: TRBJ1-3
D gene: NA
clone size: NA
V gene: TRBV29-1
CDR3 DNA: TGCAGCGTTGAGCCCCGAACAGGGTCTGGAAACACCATATATTTT
CDR3 protein: CSVEPRTGSGNTIYF

J gene: TRBJ1-2
D gene: TRBD1
clone size: NA
V gene: TRBV7-8
CDR3 DNA: TGTGCCAGCAGCTTCCAGAGTTGGGGACAGGGAACCTCTAACTATGGCTACACCTTC
CDR3 protein: CASSFQSWGQGTSNYGYTF

J gene: TRBJ1-6
D gene: NA
clone size: NA
V gene: TRBV9
CDR3 DNA: TGTGCCAGCAGCGTAGGATTAGATAATTCACCCCTCCACTTT
CDR3 protein: CASSVGLDNSPLHF

J gene: TRBJ2-1
D gene: NA
clone size: NA
V gene: TRBV5-1
CDR3 DNA: TGCGCCAGCAGGGTAGGGGGGCCTTACAATGAGCAGTTCTTC
CDR3 protein: CASRVGGPYNEQFF